The 4 T cell receptor beta chains listed next were all sequenced from one sample in a study of blood T cell repertoires in COVID-19. Here immunoSEQ multiplex PCR was the method, and the copy in TCRdb shows in-frame clones only, minus some. The sample carries approximately 310,000 clones, roughly 86% recorded once. Sequences were obtained from peripheral blood. The receptor source for this set is a woman aged 50 to 60 who had recovered from COVID-19.

This clone came up a few times. The genes are TRBV19 and TRBJ1-2; D not resolved. The CDR3 spans 13 residues. Trimming removed 3 bases from V and 6 bases from J, with 11 bases in between. CDR1 and CDR2 from the germline V gene are LNHDA and SQIVND (reference sequence). The CDR3: CASSIRERNGYTF. CDR3 coding DNA: TGTGCCAGTAGTATCCGGGAAAGGAATGGCTACACCTTC.

In this sample, this clone turned up once. V is TRBV7-2 and J is TRBJ2-3, with 8 bases matching TRBD2. Looked up from germline, CDR1 is SGHTA and CDR2 is FQGNSA. This CDR3 is 16 amino acids long. Losses at the gene ends were 5 bases for V and 2 bases for J; bases not matched to a gene: 9. The CDR3 DNA sequence: TGTGCCAGCAGCCTCCGGGCGGGAGGCCCCACAGATACGCAGTATTTT. Amino acids: CASSLRAGGPTDTQYF.

The chain couples TRBV5-6 to TRBJ2-7; TRBD1 agrees at 7 bases. CDR3 size: 15 residues. CDR1 SGHDT and CDR2 YYEEEE come from the germline V gene. Trimming cost V 4 bases and J 1 base; bases outside gene matches: 8. The CDR3 DNA reads TGTGCCAGCAGCGCCACAGGGGTCCCTTCCTACGAGCAGTACTTC. Amino acids: CASSATGVPSYEQYF.

The chain uses TRBV7-6 and TRBJ1-6; 9 positions match TRBD1. The germline V gene encodes CDR1 SGHVS and CDR2 FNYEAQ. The CDR3 covers 16 residues. V gave up 0 bases and J gave up 6 bases; unmatched junction bases: 3. CDR3 in amino acids: CASSLADRGGNSPLHF. Written as DNA, the CDR3 is TGTGCCAGCAGCTTAGCGGACAGGGGAGGTAATTCACCCCTCCACTTT.